A single sample gave rise to the 23 T cell receptor beta chains below, sequenced in a study of identical twins. TCRdb reprocessed the 5' RACE reads via MiXCR and lists one record per CDR3 protein. The sample has some 230,000 distinct CDR3 sequences, 5.5% to 7.5% seen once. The data also belong to a second study, concerning T cells expressing NK-cell markers.

Sequenced: CD8+ T cells sorted from blood. These receptors all come from a woman under 30 in good health.

In this sample, this clonotype turned up many times. The chain recombines TRBV7-9 with TRBJ2-1; TRBD2 aligns across 8 bases. The germline gives CDR1 SEHNR, CDR2 FQNEAQ (reference sequence). V was pared by 4 bases and J by 9 bases, with 11 bases of the junction left unmatched. The CDR3 contains 15 residues. The CDR3 region has the DNA TGTGCCAGCAGCTCCCGACTAGGGGCGGGGGGTGAGCAGTTCTTC. This encodes CASSSRLGAGGEQFF.

The chain employs TRBV29-1 and TRBJ2-5; D call uncertain. The V end was cut by 5 bases, the J end by 8 bases, with 12 bases between. The CDR3 length is 11 residues. The germline CDR1 and CDR2 sequences are SQVTM and ANQGSEA. As DNA, the CDR3 is TGCAGCGTTTTTAAGCGCGGCACCCAGTACTTC. It codes for CSVFKRGTQYF.

At least ten counts were recorded for this clonotype. The rearrangement links TRBV7-9 to TRBJ1-1; tentatively, D is TRBD1 (5 bases). V lost 5 bases and J 1 base, leaving 11 bases between the germline ends. The CDR3 is 14 residues long. Germline V CDR1 and CDR2: SEHNR, FQNEAQ (reference sequence). This CDR3 reads CASSGTGENTEAFF. CDR3 nucleotide sequence: TGTGCCAGCAGCGGTACAGGAGAGAACACTGAAGCTTTCTTT.

The chain is built from TRBV4-1 and TRBJ1-1; D not resolved. The CDR3 extends over 16 amino acids. Deletions cut 1 base from V and 4 bases from J, with 16 bases between. Per germline, CDR1 MGHRA and CDR2 YSYEKL. CDR3 sequence (DNA): TGCGCCAGCAGCCAAGTGGGCCGGAGGGCTGGCACTGAAGCTTTCTTT. It translates to CASSQVGRRAGTEAFF.

The genes are TRBV29-1 and TRBJ2-1; 13 bases align to TRBD2. Looked up from germline, CDR1 is SQVTM and CDR2 is ANQGSEA. This CDR3 contains 13 residues. J was trimmed by 9 bases and V by 6 bases; bases with no gene match: 5. The CDR3 loop reads CSVPGLAGSEQFF. CDR3 nucleotides: TGCAGCGTCCCGGGACTAGCGGGAAGTGAGCAGTTCTTC.

This clonotype was seen many times. V usage is TRBV20-1 and J usage is TRBJ2-3; 9 nucleotides line up with TRBD2. Germline CDR1 reads DFQATT; CDR2 reads SNEGSKA (reference sequence). CDR3 size: 16 residues. V trimming: 3 bases; J trimming: 4 bases; junction bases outside the gene matches: 11. The CDR3 protein is CSARPSGIVGSDTQYF. The CDR3 DNA is TGCAGTGCTAGGCCTAGCGGGATCGTTGGTTCAGATACGCAGTATTTT.

This chain joins TRBV29-1 and TRBJ1-1; D remains unclear. The CDR3 extends over 14 amino acids. CDR1 and CDR2 from the germline V gene are SQVTM and ANQGSEA. The V end was cut by 4 bases, the J end by 1 base, with 13 bases between. The CDR3 DNA reads as TGCAGCGTTGGGCGTGCGGGCAGGAACACTGAAGCTTTCTTT. Protein: CSVGRAGRNTEAFF.

This clonotype appeared many times. This chain links TRBV4-3 with TRBJ2-1, with TRBD1 identical over 10 bases. This CDR3 has 16 amino acids. The germline gives CDR1 LGHNA, CDR2 YSLEER. V was clipped by 3 bases and J by 6 bases; unmatched bases: 8. The CDR3 region is CASSHSRGTGANEQFF. CDR3 nucleotides: TGCGCCAGCAGCCACTCTAGGGGGACAGGGGCCAATGAGCAGTTCTTC.

Many counts were recorded for this clonotype. This chain connects TRBV27 to TRBJ2-7; TRBD2 matches 12 bases. The V gene end was trimmed by 6 bases and the J gene end by 3 bases; junction bases not matched to a gene: 3. This CDR3 contains 14 residues. CDR1 is MNHEY, CDR2 SMNVEV, per germline (reference sequence). CDR3 bases: TGTGCCAGCAGGATGACTAGCGGGGGCTACGAGCAGTACTTC. Translating it yields CASRMTSGGYEQYF.

This clonotype was recorded many times. This chain uses TRBV3-1 with TRBJ1-6; TRBD1 is a possible D gene (5 bases). V lost 6 bases and J lost 10, with 19 bases in between. The germline CDR1 and CDR2 sequences are LGHDT and YNNKEL (reference sequence). The CDR3 consists of 15 residues. The CDR3 reads CASRDLTREISPLHF. CDR3 sequence (DNA): TGTGCCAGCAGAGACCTCACCAGGGAAATCTCACCCCTCCACTTT. Variable domain in full (rest from reference TRBV3-1 and TRBJ1-6): DTAVSQTPKYLVTQMGNDKSIKCEQNLGHDTMYWYKQDSKKFLKIMFSYNNKELIINETVPNRFSPKSPDKAHLNLHINSLELGDSAVYFCASRDLTREISPLHFGNGTRLTVT.

This chain uses TRBV27 with TRBJ2-7; 10 bases are a match to TRBD1. The CDR3 consists of 15 residues. V lost 3 bases to trimming and J lost 4 bases; unmatched junction nucleotides: 6. Per the germline V gene, CDR1 is MNHEY and CDR2 is SMNVEV (reference sequence). The CDR3 loop reads CASSFDRGPPYEQYF. CDR3 nucleotides: TGTGCCAGCAGTTTCGACAGGGGGCCCCCTTACGAGCAGTACTTC.

This clonotype was counted only a few times. The J gene is TRBJ2-7, the V gene TRBV20-1; the D is unclear. Germline CDR1 DFQATT, CDR2 SNEGSKA (reference sequence). CDR3 size: 10 residues. Trimming shortened V by 5 bases and J by 7 bases, and 9 bases separated the two germline ends. CDR3 amino acids: CSALDGEQYF. The CDR3 region has the DNA TGCAGTGCTCTCGACGGAGAGCAGTACTTC.

This clonotype was detected a few times. This chain connects TRBV5-4 to TRBJ2-5; possible D gene TRBD2, 6 bases. CDR3 length equals 15 residues. Trimming removed 1 base at V and 2 bases at J, with 12 bases between. The V gene's germline CDR1 is SGHNT and CDR2 YYREEE (reference sequence). The CDR3 is CASSLNGGIQETQYF. In DNA, the CDR3 is TGTGCCAGCAGCTTGAATGGGGGGATTCAAGAGACCCAGTACTTC.

The CDR3 is CASSSLGGYSTDTQYF. In nucleotides, the CDR3 is TGTGCCAGCAGTTCCCTCGGGGGGTACAGCACAGATACGCAGTATTTT. The chain is built from TRBV7-6 and TRBJ2-3, with 7 positions matching TRBD2. The CDR3 covers 16 residues. V was clipped by 6 bases and J by 0 bases; unmatched bases: 9. Germline V CDR1 and CDR2: SGHVS, FNYEAQ.

In its sample, this clonotype was seen a few times. CDR3 DNA: TGTGCCAGCAGCGTAGACGGGGCTATCGAGCAGTACTTC. The encoded protein is CASSVDGAIEQYF. The rearrangement joins TRBV9 to TRBJ2-7, with D perhaps being TRBD1 or TRBD2 (5 bases each). The CDR3 loop spans 13 amino acids. The germline V and J ends were trimmed by 0 bases and 6 bases, with 10 bases remaining between them. Germline V gives CDR1 SGDLS, CDR2 YYNGEE.

The chain joins TRBV19 to TRBJ2-1; TRBD2 matches 8 bases. V was pared by 10 bases and J by 6 bases, with 11 bases of the junction left unmatched. Germline V gene sequence: CDR1 LNHDA, CDR2 SQIVND (reference sequence). The CDR3 has 14 residues. The CDR3 region is CATSGAGVSNEQFF. CDR3 nucleotides: TGTGCCACCAGCGGAGCGGGGGTTTCCAATGAGCAGTTCTTC. The full variable domain, its missing parts supplied by reference TRBV19 and TRBJ2-1, is DGGITQSPKYLFRKEGQNVTLSCEQNLNHDAMYWYRQDPGQGLRLIYYSQIVNDFQKGDIAEGYSVSREKKESFPLTVTSAQKNPTAFYLCATSGAGVSNEQFFGPGTRLTVL.

This clonotype was observed a handful of times. The rearrangement joins TRBV11-2 to TRBJ2-4; the D is unclear. With 3 bases removed from V and 0 bases from J, the gap between germline ends came to 9 bases. This CDR3 spans 15 amino acids. CDR1 is SGHAT and CDR2 is FQNNGV in the germline V gene. CDR3 sequence (DNA): TGTGCCAGCAGCTTCGATGTTCTAGCCAAAAACATTCAGTACTTC. Translating it yields CASSFDVLAKNIQYF.

Only a few counts were recorded for this clonotype. The V call is TRBV6-2 or TRBV6-3, the J call TRBJ1-2, with D perhaps matching TRBD1 (5 bases). The CDR3 sequence is 15 residues long. CDR1 MNHEY and CDR2 SVGEGT come from the germline V gene. Trimming shortened V by 8 bases and J by 4 bases, and 20 bases separated the two germline ends. CDR3 bases: TGTGCCAGCGGAGCCTCTCACTGGGGGAGCTATGGCTACACCTTC. Its protein is CASGASHWGSYGYTF.

The chain couples TRBV7-9 to TRBJ1-5; a weak D match, TRBD1 (5 bases). The CDR3 sequence is 14 residues long. The germline gives CDR1 SEHNR, CDR2 FQNEAQ (reference sequence). With 6 bases removed from V and 6 bases from J, the gap between germline ends came to 15 bases. CDR3 amino acids: CASSSGVGGQPQHF. The CDR3 DNA reads TGTGCCAGCAGTTCGGGGGTTGGGGGTCAGCCCCAGCATTTT.

The chain links TRBV3-1 to TRBJ2-3; D is perhaps TRBD1 (6 bases). Per the germline V gene, CDR1 is LGHDT and CDR2 is YNNKEL (reference sequence). CDR3 length: 22 amino acids. Trimming took 4 bases from V and 0 from J, leaving 32 bases between them. The CDR3 DNA follows: TGTGCCAGCAGCCTGTCCCCATATCCTTTAAGGATATGGGGACATAGCACAGATACGCAGTATTTT. This gives the protein CASSLSPYPLRIWGHSTDTQYF.

This clonotype was picked up many times. The rearrangement joins TRBV7-8 to TRBJ2-1; 7 bases map to TRBD2. Unmatched junction bases numbered 9, after V lost 3 bases and J lost 4 bases. CDR1 is SGHVS and CDR2 is FQNEAQ in the germline V gene. The CDR3 covers 16 residues. CDR3 sequence: CASSLGEGPRYNEQFF. CDR3 DNA sequence: TGTGCCAGCAGCTTGGGGGAGGGCCCCCGTTACAATGAGCAGTTCTTC.

The chain has TRBV11-2 and TRBJ2-7, with D possibly called TRBD1 or TRBD2 (5 bases each). Trimming stripped 5 bases from V and 1 base from J, with 30 bases between. This CDR3 comprises 20 residues. Germline lookup yields CDR1 SGHAT and CDR2 FQNNGV. Here the CDR3 DNA reads TGTGCCAGCAGCCTCCTCGGGGACGGAACGTTATACGGGGTATCCTACGAGCAGTACTTC. Amino acid sequence: CASSLLGDGTLYGVSYEQYF. The whole variable domain, filled in from reference TRBV11-2 and TRBJ2-7, reads EAGVAQSPRYKIIEKRQSVAFWCNPISGHATLYWYQQILGQGPKLLIQFQNNGVVDDSQLPKDRFSAERLKGVDSTLKIQPAKLEDSAVYLCASSLLGDGTLYGVSYEQYFGPGTRLTVT.

This clonotype was counted at least ten times. The CDR3 coding sequence is TGCAGCGTTGAAGATCGCAGGGAACATGGCTACACCTTC. This sequence encodes CSVEDRREHGYTF. The chain is built from TRBV29-1 and TRBJ1-2, with a tentative D call TRBD1 (5 bases). V was cut by 0 bases and J by 6 bases, with 11 bases left in between. CDR3 length: 13 residues. The germline V gene has CDR1 SQVTM and CDR2 ANQGSEA.